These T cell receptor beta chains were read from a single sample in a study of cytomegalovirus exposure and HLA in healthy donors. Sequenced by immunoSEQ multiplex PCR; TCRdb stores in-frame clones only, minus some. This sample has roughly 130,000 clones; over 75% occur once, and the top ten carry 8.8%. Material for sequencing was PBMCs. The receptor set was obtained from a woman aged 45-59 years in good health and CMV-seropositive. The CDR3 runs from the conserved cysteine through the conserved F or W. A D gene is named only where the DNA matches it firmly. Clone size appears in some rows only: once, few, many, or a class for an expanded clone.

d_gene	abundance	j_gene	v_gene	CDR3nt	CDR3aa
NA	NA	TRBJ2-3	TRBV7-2	TGTGCCAGCAGCTTAAGCCACACAGATACGCAGTATTTT	CASSLSHTDTQYF
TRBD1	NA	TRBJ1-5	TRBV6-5	TGTGCCGGCAGTCCGCGACAGGGTCATCAGCCCCAGCATTTT	CAGSPRQGHQPQHF
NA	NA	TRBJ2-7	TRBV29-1	TGCAGCGTTGGATCGCCAGGGCGGGAGCAGTACTTC	CSVGSPGREQYF
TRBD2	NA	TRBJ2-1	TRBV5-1	TGCGCCAGCAGCTTCGGGACTAGCGGGGAGGGTGAGCAGTTCTTC	CASSFGTSGEGEQFF
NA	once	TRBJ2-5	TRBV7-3	TGTGCCAGCAGCTTAACCGGACCGGGGGAGACCCAGTACTTC	CASSLTGPGETQYF
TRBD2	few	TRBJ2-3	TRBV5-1	TGCGCCAGCAGCTTGCCGGGACTAGCGGGGTCGGATACGCAGTATTTT	CASSLPGLAGSDTQYF
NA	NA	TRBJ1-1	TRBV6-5	TGTGCCAGCAGTTATGGGGGCGCCGTGGACACTGAAGCTTTCTTT	CASSYGGAVDTEAFF
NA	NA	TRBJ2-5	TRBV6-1	TGTGCCAGCAGTGAAGCCCTGACAGGGACTAGGACCCAGTACTTC	CASSEALTGTRTQYF
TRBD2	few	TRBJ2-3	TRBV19	TGTGCCAGTAGTATTGCTAGCGGGGGGGTCACAGATACGCAGTATTTT	CASSIASGGVTDTQYF
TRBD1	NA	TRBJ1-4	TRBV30	TGTGCCTGGATGGACAGGGTGGGTGAAAAACTGTTTTTT	CAWMDRVGEKLFF
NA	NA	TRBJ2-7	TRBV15	TGTGCCACCAGCAGGACCGCGAGGAGCGAGCAGTACTTC	CATSRTARSEQYF
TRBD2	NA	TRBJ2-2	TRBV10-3	TGTGCCATCAGTGTCCCACGAGGACTAGCGGGGGGCGGCACCGGGGAGCTGTTTTTT	CAISVPRGLAGGGTGELFF
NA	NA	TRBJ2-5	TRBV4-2	TGTGCCAGCAGCCAAGGTCCCGGGGGCCAAGAGACCCAGTACTTC	CASSQGPGGQETQYF
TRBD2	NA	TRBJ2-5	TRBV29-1	TGCAGCGTCGCCGAGACTAGCGGGGAGACCCAGTACTTC	CSVAETSGETQYF
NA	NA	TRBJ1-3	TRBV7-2	TGTGCCAGCAGCCGAGGGTTTCTCTCTGGAAACACCATATATTTT	CASSRGFLSGNTIYF
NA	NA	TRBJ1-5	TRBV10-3	TGTGCCGGAAACCAGTTGGGGAGAGATCAGCCCCAGCATTTT	CAGNQLGRDQPQHF
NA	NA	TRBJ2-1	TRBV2	TGTGCCGGACACCAGGTCAACAATGAGCAGTTCTTC	CAGHQVNNEQFF
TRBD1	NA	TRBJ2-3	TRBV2	TGTGCCAGCACTCCCGGGACAGCTAGCACAGATACGCAGTATTTT	CASTPGTASTDTQYF
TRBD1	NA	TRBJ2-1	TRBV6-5	TGTGCCAGCAGTTCCGGACAGGGGGACTACAATGAGCAGTTCTTC	CASSSGQGDYNEQFF
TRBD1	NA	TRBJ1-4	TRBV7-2	TGTGCCAGCAGCGAAACGGGACAGGGGGCAGAAAAACTGTTTTTT	CASSETGQGAEKLFF
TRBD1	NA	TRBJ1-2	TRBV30	TGTGCCTGGAGTGCACCGGGACAGGCGTCATTCTATGGCTACACCTTC	CAWSAPGQASFYGYTF
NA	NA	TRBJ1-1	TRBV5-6	TGTGCCAGCAGCTTGCTTCGCACTGAAGCTTTCTTT	CASSLLRTEAFF
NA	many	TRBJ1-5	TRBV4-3	TGCGCCAGCAGCCAGAGTCTTTTAGGCAATCAGCCCCAGCATTTT	CASSQSLLGNQPQHF
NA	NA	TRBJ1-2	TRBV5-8	TGTGCCAGCAGCTTGGCGAGAATCTATGGCTACACCTTC	CASSLARIYGYTF
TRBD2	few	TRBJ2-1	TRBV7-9	TGTGCCAGCAGTCACCCGGGGGGGTCGGGCTCCTACAATGAGCAGTTCTTC	CASSHPGGSGSYNEQFF
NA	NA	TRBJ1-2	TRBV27	TGTGCCAGCAGTTTATCGTACGGGAACTATGGCTACACCTTC	CASSLSYGNYGYTF
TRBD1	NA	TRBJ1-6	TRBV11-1	TGTGCCAGCAGCCTCCGGGACAGGGGTTCACCCCTCCACTTT	CASSLRDRGSPLHF
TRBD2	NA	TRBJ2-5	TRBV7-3	TGTGCCAGCAGCTTAATCGGGGGGTTACTAGAGACCCAGTACTTC	CASSLIGGLLETQYF
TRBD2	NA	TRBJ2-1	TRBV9	TGTGCCAGCAGCTTAACTAGCGGGGATTACAATGAGCAGTTCTTC	CASSLTSGDYNEQFF
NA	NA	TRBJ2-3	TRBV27	TGTGCCAGCAGTTTAAGTTGGGCCACAGATACGCAGTATTTT	CASSLSWATDTQYF
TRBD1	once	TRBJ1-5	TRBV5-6	TGTGCCAGCAGCCCCTCGACAGGGTATGGCAATCAGCCCCAGCATTTT	CASSPSTGYGNQPQHF
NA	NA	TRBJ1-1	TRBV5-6	TGTGCCAGCAGCTCAGAGACAGGTTTGAGGACTGAAGCTTTCTTT	CASSSETGLRTEAFF
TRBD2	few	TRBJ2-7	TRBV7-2	TGTGCCAGCAGCCCGGGACTAAGCGAGCAGTACTTC	CASSPGLSEQYF
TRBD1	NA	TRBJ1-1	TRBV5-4	TGTGCCAGCAGCCTCGGACAGGGAGCCACTGAAGCTTTCTTT	CASSLGQGATEAFF
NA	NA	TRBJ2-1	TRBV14	TGTGCCAGCAGCCAAGCTCAGGGGACCGAGCAGTTCTTC	CASSQAQGTEQFF
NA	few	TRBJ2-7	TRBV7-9	TGTGCCAGCACTGGCCTAGAATCTAGCGAGCAGTACTTC	CASTGLESSEQYF
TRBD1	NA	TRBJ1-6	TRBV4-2	TGTGCCAGCAGCCAACAGGACAGGGGGCGGGTTTCACCCCTCCACTTT	CASSQQDRGRVSPLHF
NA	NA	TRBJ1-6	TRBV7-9	TGTGCCAGCAGCCGACAGGCGAGCTCCTATAATTCACCCCTCCACTTT	CASSRQASSYNSPLHF
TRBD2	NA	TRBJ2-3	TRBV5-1	TGCGCCAGCAGCCCACCCCTGACTAGCGGGGAAGCAGATACGCAGTATTTT	CASSPPLTSGEADTQYF
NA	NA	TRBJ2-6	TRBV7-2	TGTGCCAGCAGCTTAGTTCATTCTGGGGCCAACGTCCTGACTTTC	CASSLVHSGANVLTF
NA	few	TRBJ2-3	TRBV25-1	TGTGCCAGCAGTGGTCAGGGTGTACCAGATACGCAGTATTTT	CASSGQGVPDTQYF
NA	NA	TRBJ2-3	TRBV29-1	TGCAGCGTTGCGCGGGGTTCCACAGATACGCAGTATTTT	CSVARGSTDTQYF
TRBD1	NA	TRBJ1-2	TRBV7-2	TGTGCCAGCAGCTTAGATACAGGGGGCAATTCGCGAGGCTACACCTTC	CASSLDTGGNSRGYTF